This T cell receptor (beta chain) was identified in a study of graft-versus-host responses after intestinal transplantation. Turning to the study itself: Transplant recipients had multivisceral, liver-intestinal, or isolated intestinal grafts. Induction using anti-thymocyte globulin, followed by tacrolimus and steroids for roughly 3 years, was given to all recipients. Study results and caveats: GvH clones were found in recipient marrow; some appeared first in ileum or blood.

For this clone: Antigen unknown.

Clones were sequenced by immunoSEQ multiplex PCR, and TCRdb holds only the in-frame ones, with some missing. The data contain under 90,000 clones, 90% of them seen just once; the ten biggest clones take up 4%. The CDR3 consists of 15 residues. The junction had 8 bases not matched to a gene; V was cut back by 1 base and J by 8 bases. Germline V gene data show CDR1 as SGHTA and CDR2 as FQGNSA. The receptor's source is a human donor who was the organ donor for an intestinal transplant. Specimen: unstimulated CD8+ T cells sorted from spleen or lymph node cells, collected before transplant. The chain has TRBV7-2 and TRBJ2-1; 7 bases fit TRBD1. The CDR3 loop is CASSLDARGLDEQFF. The CDR3 DNA follows: TGTGCCAGCAGCTTAGATGCCAGGGGGTTGGATGAGCAGTTCTTC. Full variable domain (rest looked up from reference TRBV7-2 and TRBJ2-1): GAGVSQSPSNKVTEKGKDVELRCDPISGHTALYWYRQSLGQGLEFLIYFQGNSAPDKSGLPSDRFSAERTGGSVSTLTIQRTQQEDSAVYLCASSLDARGLDEQFFGPGTRLTVL.